These T cell receptor beta chains were read from a single sample in a study of blood T cell repertoires in COVID-19. Measured with immunoSEQ multiplex PCR; TCRdb has only the in-frame clones, and not every one. The sample contains 150,000 to 160,000 clones, roughly four fifths of which appear only once. Sequencing was done on a sample of peripheral blood. These receptors were collected from a woman in her sixties or seventies with COVID-19, enrolled during active disease. CDR3s include the opening cysteine and the closing phenylalanine or tryptophan. Each record gives: clone size, V gene, J gene, D gene, CDR3 DNA, CDR3 protein. D genes are given only for firm matches. Size is omitted from some rows. Given values are once, few, many or a class for expanded clones.

>.|TRBV2|TRBJ1-2|TRBD1
TGTGCCAGCAGTGAAGCGGGGACAGGATCATATGGCTACACCTTC
CASSEAGTGSYGYTF
>.|TRBV13|TRBJ1-1|.
TGTGCCAGCAGCCCCCACATGAACACTGAAGCTTTCTTT
CASSPHMNTEAFF
>.|TRBV6-2/TRBV6-3|TRBJ2-4|TRBD1
TGTGCCAGCAGTTACCGGGGACAGGGTGGATTAAACATTCAGTACTTC
CASSYRGQGGLNIQYF
>.|TRBV3-1/TRBV3-2|TRBJ2-1|TRBD2
TGTGCCAGCAGTCAAGTTATCCCGGGACTAGCGGGAGGGGGTGAGCAGTTCTTC
CASSQVIPGLAGGGEQFF
>.|TRBV5-4|TRBJ2-5|.
TGTGCCAGCAGCTTAAACCGCGGGGCCCAAGAGACCCAGTACTTC
CASSLNRGAQETQYF
>once|TRBV18|TRBJ1-2|.
TGTGCCAGCTCACCACCGGGGGGCTATGGCTACACCTTC
CASSPPGGYGYTF
>.|TRBV6-2/TRBV6-3|TRBJ1-1|.
TGTGCCAGCAGTTGGGGGGGGAAGACTGAAGCTTTCTTT
CASSWGGKTEAFF
>.|TRBV7-3|TRBJ2-1|TRBD2
TGTGCCAGCAGCCGGAGACTAGCGGGAGACGAGCAGTTCTTC
CASSRRLAGDEQFF
>.|TRBV3-1/TRBV3-2|TRBJ1-4|TRBD1
TGTGCCAGCAGCCGGACAGGCGAAAAACTGTTTTTT
CASSRTGEKLFF
>few|TRBV12-3/TRBV12-4|TRBJ2-4|.
TGTGCCAGCAGCAAATTAAACATTCAGTACTTC
CASSKLNIQYF
>.|TRBV4-1|TRBJ2-1|TRBD2
TGCGCCAGCAGCCAAAAACGTCTTGAAGCGGGGATTAATGAGCAGTTCTTC
CASSQKRLEAGINEQFF
>.|TRBV5-5|TRBJ1-6|.
TGTGCCACCCAATCGACAGCTCGGAATTTGACACCCCTCCACTTT
CATQSTARNLTPLHF
>.|TRBV10-2|TRBJ2-1|.
TGCGCCAGCAGGGACACCTACAATGAGCAGTTCTTC
CASRDTYNEQFF
>few|TRBV24-1|TRBJ1-3|.
TGTGCCACCAGTGATTTAGGGACTGGGGGCACCATATATTTT
CATSDLGTGGTIYF
>.|TRBV7-9|TRBJ2-5|.
TGTGCCAGCAGCCATAGCGGAAACCAAGAGACCCAGTACTTC
CASSHSGNQETQYF
>.|TRBV6-4|TRBJ2-2|TRBD1
TGTGCCAGCAGTCCTACAGGGGGGACCGGGGAGCTGTTTTTT
CASSPTGGTGELFF
>many|TRBV11-3|TRBJ2-2|.
TGTGCCAGCAGCCCGACGAGGACCGGGGAGCTGTTTTTT
CASSPTRTGELFF
>.|TRBV5-5|TRBJ2-1|TRBD2
TGTGCCAGCAGCTTGAGGCTAGCGGGTGTCTCCTACAATGAGCAGTTCTTC
CASSLRLAGVSYNEQFF
>.|TRBV11-3|TRBJ2-1|TRBD1
TGTGCCAGCAGCGGGGACAGGGGTCTGGGGGGTGAGCAGTTCTTC
CASSGDRGLGGEQFF
>.|TRBV9|TRBJ1-4|.
TGTGCCAGCAGCGTCCAGGGCTCTGAACGTGAAAAACTGTTTTTT
CASSVQGSEREKLFF
>few|TRBV28|TRBJ1-5|.
TGTGCCAGCAGCTTCCTGCGCCTCTCGGGCAATCAGCCCCAGCATTTT
CASSFLRLSGNQPQHF
>.|TRBV19|TRBJ2-2|.
TGTGCCAGTACGGGGGACTCAATTTTTGGCACCGGGGAGCTGTTTTTT
CASTGDSIFGTGELFF
>.|TRBV6-6|TRBJ2-5|.
TGTGCCACCAAAAAGGGGCAAGAGACCCAGTACTTC
CATKKGQETQYF
>.|TRBV14|TRBJ2-5|TRBD2
TGTGCCAGCAGCCAACTCGGACTAGCTCAAGAGACCCAGTACTTC
CASSQLGLAQETQYF
>.|TRBV15|TRBJ2-1|.
TGTGCCACCAGCAGATTAGCTAACAATGAGCAGTTCTTC
CATSRLANNEQFF
>.|TRBV12-5|TRBJ1-1|.
TGTGCTAGTGGTTTGTCGGGTACGTTGGCTTTCTTT
CASGLSGTLAFF
>.|TRBV30|TRBJ1-1|.
TGTGCCTGGAGTGGGCAGTTTGCTGAAGCTTTCTTT
CAWSGQFAEAFF
>many|TRBV2|TRBJ2-1|.
TGTGCCAGCAAAGAAGGTGGAGGTTACAGTCCCTACAATGAGCAGTTCTTC
CASKEGGGYSPYNEQFF
>.|TRBV19|TRBJ1-3|.
TGTGCCAGTAGTTCTCCGGGACTGGACTCTGGAAACACCATATATTTT
CASSSPGLDSGNTIYF
>.|TRBV2|TRBJ1-1|TRBD1
TGTGCCAGCAGTAAGGGGGACAGGGGGCTCACTGAAGCTTTCTTT
CASSKGDRGLTEAFF
>.|TRBV13|TRBJ1-3|.
TGTGCCAGCAGCCCACTGACGGGTTACTCTGGAAACACCATATATTTT
CASSPLTGYSGNTIYF
>.|TRBV18|TRBJ2-3|TRBD2
TGTGCCAGCTCACCACCCCGGAGCGGGAGGACGCAGTATTTT
CASSPPRSGRTQYF
>.|TRBV19|TRBJ1-5|.
TGTGCCAGTAGCCCCGACAAACCCCCCGGGGTTCAGCCCCAGCATTTT
CASSPDKPPGVQPQHF
>few|TRBV7-2|TRBJ1-3|.
TGTGCCAGCAGCTCCCGGGGGGCCGGAAACACCATATATTTT
CASSSRGAGNTIYF
>.|TRBV4-2|TRBJ2-5|.
TGTGCCAGCAGCCAAGACGCAGGCGTGACCCAGTACTTC
CASSQDAGVTQYF
>.|TRBV29-1|TRBJ2-1|TRBD2
TGCAGTTCAGTTCCCGCGGGAGTCAATGAGCAGTTCTTC
CSSVPAGVNEQFF
>.|TRBV29-1|TRBJ2-5|.
TGCAGCTCTCGACGAGGAGAGACCCAGTACTTC
CSSRRGETQYF
>.|TRBV7-8|TRBJ1-1|.
TGTGCCAGCAAAAAGCGGGTACGGGCCGAAAACACTGAAGCTTTCTTT
CASKKRVRAENTEAFF
>.|TRBV6-4|TRBJ1-1|TRBD1
TGTGCCAGCAGTGCGGACAGGGGAACTGAAGCTTTCTTT
CASSADRGTEAFF
>.|TRBV18|TRBJ2-7|TRBD2
TGTGCCAGCTCACCACTCGGGGAGGGCCGCTCCGAGCAGTACTTC
CASSPLGEGRSEQYF
>.|TRBV5-5|TRBJ1-4|.
TGTGCCAGCAGCTTGCGGGAAGGTTTTGAAAAACTGTTTTTT
CASSLREGFEKLFF
>.|TRBV6-1|TRBJ2-6|TRBD1
TGTGCCAGCAGTGACAGGACAGGGGGCAGTCACTCTGGGGCCAACGTCCTGACTTTC
CASSDRTGGSHSGANVLTF
>.|TRBV10-2|TRBJ2-2|.
TGCGCCAGCAATCCGTTCGCGAACACCGGGGAGCTGTTTTTT
CASNPFANTGELFF
>.|TRBV5-1|TRBJ1-1|.
TGCGCCAGCAGCTTCGGGGGGTCGAACACTGAAGCTTTCTTT
CASSFGGSNTEAFF
>.|TRBV5-5|TRBJ2-5|.
TGTGCCAGCAGGTCGGGGTCGGAAGAGACCCAGTACTTC
CASRSGSEETQYF
>few|TRBV7-2|TRBJ1-6|TRBD1
TGTGCCAGCAGCGTGATCAGGGGGCAACCCCTCCACTTT
CASSVIRGQPLHF
>.|TRBV18|TRBJ1-5|TRBD1
TGTGCCAGCTCACGACGGGGGACAGGGGCTCAGCCCCAGCATTTT
CASSRRGTGAQPQHF
>.|TRBV6-5|TRBJ1-1|.
TGTGCCAGCAGGATCGGGGGACGAACTGAAGCTTTCTTT
CASRIGGRTEAFF
>.|TRBV18|TRBJ1-3|TRBD1
TGTGCCAGCTCACCGATGACAGGGGGCTTGTCTGGAAACACCATATATTTT
CASSPMTGGLSGNTIYF
>.|TRBV28|TRBJ2-5|.
TGTGCCAGCACTAAGGACAGTCGAGAGACCCAGTACTTC
CASTKDSRETQYF
>.|TRBV5-4|TRBJ2-1|TRBD1
TGTGCCAGCAGCTCCGGCGGGACAGGGAATGAGCAGTTCTTC
CASSSGGTGNEQFF
>.|TRBV6-6|TRBJ2-7|.
TGTGCCAGCAGTTACGACAGTTCCTACGAGCAGTACTTC
CASSYDSSYEQYF
>.|TRBV9|TRBJ2-7|.
TGTGCCAGCACCTCGGGGGACTCCTACGAGCAGTACTTC
CASTSGDSYEQYF
>.|TRBV5-1|TRBJ2-7|.
TGCGCCAGCAGCTTGGACGGGGAACTCTCCTACGAGCAGTACTTC
CASSLDGELSYEQYF
>.|TRBV3-1/TRBV3-2|TRBJ1-6|.
TGTGCCAGCACCCCGGTAAGGGGAGGTAATTCACCCCTCCACTTT
CASTPVRGGNSPLHF
>.|TRBV6-2/TRBV6-3|TRBJ1-2|TRBD1
TGTGCCAGCAGTGTTATCCGGGACAGAGGGGGCTACACCTTC
CASSVIRDRGGYTF
>few|TRBV5-1|TRBJ2-1|.
TGCGCCAGCAGCTTGGCCGTAAACAGGGTACCTGAGCAGTTCTTC
CASSLAVNRVPEQFF